These 5 T cell receptor beta chains were all obtained from the same sample, sequenced in a study of T cell repertoires in cytomegalovirus infection. Their specific antigens are unknown. TCRdb reanalysed the reads using MiXCR and keeps one entry per CDR3 protein. The sample yields 50,000 to 65,000 distinct CDR3 sequences, about a fifth seen once. The sample in question was CD8+ T cells from cultured PBMCs, obtained from culture after CMV antigen stimulation. The receptors derive from a human donor in good health (CMV status not recorded). Some clones in this sample may be carry-over from other donors' samples.

This clonotype has just a few counts. The rearrangement links TRBV11-3 to TRBJ2-1, with D possibly matching TRBD2 (6 bases). Trimming cost V 1 base and J 0 bases, with 10 bases left between them. Germline-derived CDR1 and CDR2 are SGHNT and YENEEA. The CDR3 is 16 amino acids. This CDR3 is CASSLGRAYSYNEQFF. The CDR3 nucleotides read TGTGCCAGCAGCTTAGGGAGGGCGTACTCCTACAATGAGCAGTTCTTC.

The V gene is TRBV19, the J gene TRBJ2-6; weak D call: TRBD2 (5 bases). This CDR3 has 15 amino acids. Germline CDR1 LNHDA, CDR2 SQIVND (reference sequence). V was trimmed by 3 bases and J by 2 bases, leaving 8 bases between them. CDR3: CASSISGAGANVLTF. The CDR3 region has the DNA TGTGCCAGTAGTATTTCCGGGGCTGGGGCCAACGTCCTGACTTTC.

This chain joins TRBV7-9 and TRBJ2-1, with D possibly being TRBD2 (6 bases). Germline CDR1 SEHNR, CDR2 FQNEAQ (reference sequence). V gave up 4 bases and J gave up 6 bases, with 7 bases separating them. There are 12 residues in the CDR3. Here the CDR3 DNA reads TGTGCCAGCAGCTCCGGGGGCAATGAGCAGTTCTTC. Encoded protein: CASSSGGNEQFF.

This clonotype was seen a handful of times. The chain links TRBV6-2 or TRBV6-3 to TRBJ2-2; weak D call: TRBD2 (6 bases). The CDR3 is 14 residues long. CDR1 and CDR2 from the germline V gene are MNHEY and SVGEGT. V shed 4 bases and J shed 5 bases, with 11 bases lying between them. The CDR3 spells CASSSRLETGELFF. Here the CDR3 DNA reads TGTGCCAGCAGTTCGCGACTAGAGACCGGGGAGCTGTTTTTT.

J is TRBJ1-1 and V is TRBV7-8, with 8 nucleotides matching TRBD1. Trimming removed 5 bases from V and 0 bases from J; junction bases left unmatched: 5. Germline assignment: CDR1 SGHVS and CDR2 FQNEAQ. The CDR3 contains 15 residues. CDR3 DNA sequence: TGTGCCAGCAGCCCGGGACAGGCTATGAACACTGAAGCTTTCTTT. Translating gives CASSPGQAMNTEAFF.